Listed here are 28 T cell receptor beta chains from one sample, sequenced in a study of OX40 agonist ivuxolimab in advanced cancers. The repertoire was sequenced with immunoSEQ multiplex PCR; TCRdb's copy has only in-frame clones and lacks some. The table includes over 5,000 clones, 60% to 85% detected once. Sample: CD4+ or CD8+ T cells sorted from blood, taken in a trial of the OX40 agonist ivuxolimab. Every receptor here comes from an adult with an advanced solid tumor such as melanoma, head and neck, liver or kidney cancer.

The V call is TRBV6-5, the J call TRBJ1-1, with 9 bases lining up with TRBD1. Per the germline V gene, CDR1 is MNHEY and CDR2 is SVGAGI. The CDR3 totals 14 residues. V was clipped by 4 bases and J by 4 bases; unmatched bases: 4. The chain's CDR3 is CASSFTGGGTEAFF. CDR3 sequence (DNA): TGTGCCAGCAGTTTCACAGGGGGCGGCACTGAAGCTTTCTTT.

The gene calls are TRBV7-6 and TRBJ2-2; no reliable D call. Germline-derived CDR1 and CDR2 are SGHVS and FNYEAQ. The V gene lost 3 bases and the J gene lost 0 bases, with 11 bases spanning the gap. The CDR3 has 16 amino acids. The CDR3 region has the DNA TGTGCCAGCAGCTTGATTGGAGATGCGAACACCGGGGAGCTGTTTTTT. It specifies CASSLIGDANTGELFF.

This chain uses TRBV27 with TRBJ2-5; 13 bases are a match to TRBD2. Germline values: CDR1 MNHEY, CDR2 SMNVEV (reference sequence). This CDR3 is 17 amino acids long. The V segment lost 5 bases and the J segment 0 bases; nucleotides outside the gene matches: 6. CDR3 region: CASSIGLAGVYQETQYF. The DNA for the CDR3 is TGTGCCAGCAGTATCGGACTAGCGGGGGTGTACCAAGAGACCCAGTACTTC.

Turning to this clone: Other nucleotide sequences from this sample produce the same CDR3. The CDR3 DNA reads as TGCGCCAGCAGCCAAGACGGGGGCAGCTCCTACGAGCAGTACTTC. Its translation: CASSQDGGSSYEQYF. The chain recombines TRBV4-3 with TRBJ2-7; either TRBD1 or TRBD2 may supply D (6 bases each). Trimming shortened V by 0 bases and J by 0 bases, and 9 bases separated the two germline ends. CDR3 length equals 15 residues. Germline V CDR1 and CDR2: LGHNA, YSLEER.

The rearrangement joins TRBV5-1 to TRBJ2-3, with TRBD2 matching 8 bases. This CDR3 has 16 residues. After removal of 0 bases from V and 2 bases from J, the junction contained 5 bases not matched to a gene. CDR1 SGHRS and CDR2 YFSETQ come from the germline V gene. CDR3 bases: TGCGCCAGCAGCTTGGCGGGGGGGGCTTACACAGATACGCAGTATTTT. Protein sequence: CASSLAGGAYTDTQYF.

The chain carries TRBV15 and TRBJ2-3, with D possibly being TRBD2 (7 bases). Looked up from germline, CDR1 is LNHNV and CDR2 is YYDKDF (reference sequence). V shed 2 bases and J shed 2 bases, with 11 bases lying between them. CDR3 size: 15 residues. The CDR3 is CATSRWGGATDTQYF. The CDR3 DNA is TGTGCCACCAGCAGATGGGGGGGGGCCACAGATACGCAGTATTTT.

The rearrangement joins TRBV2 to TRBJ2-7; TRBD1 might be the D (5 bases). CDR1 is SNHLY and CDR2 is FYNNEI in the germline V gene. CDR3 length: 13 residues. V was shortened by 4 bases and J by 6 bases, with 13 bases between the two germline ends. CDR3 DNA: TGTGCCAGCAGTGGTCGACAGTTGGGCGAGCAGTACTTC. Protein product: CASSGRQLGEQYF. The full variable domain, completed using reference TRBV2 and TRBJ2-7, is EPEVTQTPSHQVTQMGQEVILRCVPISNHLYFYWYRQILGQKVEFLVSFYNNEISEKSEIFDDQFSVERPDGSNFTLKIRSTKLEDSAMYFCASSGRQLGEQYFGPGTRLTVT.

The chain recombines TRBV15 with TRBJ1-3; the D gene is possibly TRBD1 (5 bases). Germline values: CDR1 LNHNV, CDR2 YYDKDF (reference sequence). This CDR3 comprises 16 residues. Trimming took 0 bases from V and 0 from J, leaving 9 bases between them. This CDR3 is CATSRETVYSGNTIYF. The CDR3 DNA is TGTGCCACCAGCAGAGAGACAGTCTACTCTGGAAACACCATATATTTT.

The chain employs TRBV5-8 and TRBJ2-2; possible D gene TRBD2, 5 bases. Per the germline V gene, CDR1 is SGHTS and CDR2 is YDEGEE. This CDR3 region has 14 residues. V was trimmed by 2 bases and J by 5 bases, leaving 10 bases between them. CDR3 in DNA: TGTGCCAGCAGCTTCTTTGGGGAGACCGGGGAGCTGTTTTTT. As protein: CASSFFGETGELFF.

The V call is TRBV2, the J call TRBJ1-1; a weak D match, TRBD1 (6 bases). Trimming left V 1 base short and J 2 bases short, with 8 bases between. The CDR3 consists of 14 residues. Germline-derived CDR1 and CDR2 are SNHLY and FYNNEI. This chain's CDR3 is CASSEEGGNTEAFF. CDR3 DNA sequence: TGTGCCAGCAGTGAAGAGGGGGGAAACACTGAAGCTTTCTTT. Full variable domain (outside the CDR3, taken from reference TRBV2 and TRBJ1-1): EPEVTQTPSHQVTQMGQEVILRCVPISNHLYFYWYRQILGQKVEFLVSFYNNEISEKSEIFDDQFSVERPDGSNFTLKIRSTKLEDSAMYFCASSEEGGNTEAFFGQGTRLTVV.

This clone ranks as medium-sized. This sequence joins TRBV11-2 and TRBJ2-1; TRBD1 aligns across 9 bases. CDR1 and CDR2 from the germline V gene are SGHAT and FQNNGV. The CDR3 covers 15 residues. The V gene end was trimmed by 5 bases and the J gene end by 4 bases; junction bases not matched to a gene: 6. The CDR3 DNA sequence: TGTGCCAGCAGCCCCCCCGGGACAGGGTACAATGAGCAGTTCTTC. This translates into CASSPPGTGYNEQFF.

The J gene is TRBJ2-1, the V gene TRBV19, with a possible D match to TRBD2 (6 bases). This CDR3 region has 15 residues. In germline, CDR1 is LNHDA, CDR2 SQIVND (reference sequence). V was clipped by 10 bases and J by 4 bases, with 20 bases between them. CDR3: CATTSTGVSYNEQFF. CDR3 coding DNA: TGTGCCACCACCTCGACGGGAGTTTCTTACAATGAGCAGTTCTTC. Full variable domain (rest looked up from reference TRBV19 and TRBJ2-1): DGGITQSPKYLFRKEGQNVTLSCEQNLNHDAMYWYRQDPGQGLRLIYYSQIVNDFQKGDIAEGYSVSREKKESFPLTVTSAQKNPTAFYLCATTSTGVSYNEQFFGPGTRLTVL.

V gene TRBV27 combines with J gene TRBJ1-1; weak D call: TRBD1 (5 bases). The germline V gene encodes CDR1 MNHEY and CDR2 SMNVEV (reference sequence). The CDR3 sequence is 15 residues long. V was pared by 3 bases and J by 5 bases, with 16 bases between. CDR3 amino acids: CASSLSGGTRTEAFF. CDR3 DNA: TGTGCCAGCAGTTTGTCCGGGGGAACTAGGACTGAAGCTTTCTTT.

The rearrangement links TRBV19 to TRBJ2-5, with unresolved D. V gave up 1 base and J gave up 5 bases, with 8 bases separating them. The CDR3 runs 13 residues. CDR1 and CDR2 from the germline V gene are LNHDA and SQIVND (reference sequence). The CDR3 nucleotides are TGTGCCAGTAGTATAGCTTATGGGGAGACCCAGTACTTC. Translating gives CASSIAYGETQYF. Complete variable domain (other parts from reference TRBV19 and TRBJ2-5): DGGITQSPKYLFRKEGQNVTLSCEQNLNHDAMYWYRQDPGQGLRLIYYSQIVNDFQKGDIAEGYSVSREKKESFPLTVTSAQKNPTAFYLCASSIAYGETQYFGPGTRLLVL.

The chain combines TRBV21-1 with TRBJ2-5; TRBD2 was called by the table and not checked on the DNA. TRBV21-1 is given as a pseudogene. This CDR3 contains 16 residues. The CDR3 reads CASSKATSGGRETQYF. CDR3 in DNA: TGTGCCAGCAGCAAAGCGACTAGCGGGGGTAGAGAGACCCAGTACTTC.

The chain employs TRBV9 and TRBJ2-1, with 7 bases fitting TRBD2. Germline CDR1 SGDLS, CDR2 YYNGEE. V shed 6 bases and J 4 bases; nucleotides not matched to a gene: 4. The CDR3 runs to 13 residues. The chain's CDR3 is CASKEGGYNEQFF. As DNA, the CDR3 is TGTGCCAGCAAAGAGGGAGGGTACAATGAGCAGTTCTTC.

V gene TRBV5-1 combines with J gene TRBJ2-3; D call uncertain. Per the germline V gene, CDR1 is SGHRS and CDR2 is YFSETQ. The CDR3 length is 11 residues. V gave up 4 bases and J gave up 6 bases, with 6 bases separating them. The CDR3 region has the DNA TGCGCCAGCAGCCTCGGGGATACGCAGTATTTT. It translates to CASSLGDTQYF.

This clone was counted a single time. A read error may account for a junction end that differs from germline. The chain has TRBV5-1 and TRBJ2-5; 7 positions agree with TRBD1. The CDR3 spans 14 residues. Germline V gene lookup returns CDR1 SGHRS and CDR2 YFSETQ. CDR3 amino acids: CASSWDSLQETQYF. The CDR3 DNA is TGTGCCAGCAGCTGGGACAGCCTCCAAGAGACCCAGTACTTC.

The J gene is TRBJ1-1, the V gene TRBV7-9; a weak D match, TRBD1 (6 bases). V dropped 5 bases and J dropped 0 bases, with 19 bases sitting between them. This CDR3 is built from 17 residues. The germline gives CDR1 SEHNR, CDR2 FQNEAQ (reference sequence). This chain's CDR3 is CASSVGGAVHLNTEAFF. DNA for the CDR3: TGTGCCAGCAGCGTCGGGGGGGCAGTCCATCTGAACACTGAAGCTTTCTTT. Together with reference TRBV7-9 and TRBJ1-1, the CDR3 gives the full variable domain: DTGVSQNPRHKITKRGQNVTFRCDPISEHNRLYWYRQTLGQGPEFLTYFQNEAQLEKSRLLSDRFSAERPKGSFSTLEIQRTEQGDSAMYLCASSVGGAVHLNTEAFFGQGTRLTVV.

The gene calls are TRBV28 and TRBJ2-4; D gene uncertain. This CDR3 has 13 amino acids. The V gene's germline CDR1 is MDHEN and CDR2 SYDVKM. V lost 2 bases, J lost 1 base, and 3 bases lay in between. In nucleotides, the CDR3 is TGTGCCAGCAGTTTACGCGCCAAAAACATTCAGTACTTC. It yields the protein CASSLRAKNIQYF.

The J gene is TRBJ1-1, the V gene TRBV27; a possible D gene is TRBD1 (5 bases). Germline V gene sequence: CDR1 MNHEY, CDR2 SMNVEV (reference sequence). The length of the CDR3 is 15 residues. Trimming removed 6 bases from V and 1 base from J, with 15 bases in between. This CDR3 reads CASSLGWGENTEAFF. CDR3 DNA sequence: TGTGCCAGCAGCCTAGGCTGGGGGGAGAACACTGAAGCTTTCTTT.

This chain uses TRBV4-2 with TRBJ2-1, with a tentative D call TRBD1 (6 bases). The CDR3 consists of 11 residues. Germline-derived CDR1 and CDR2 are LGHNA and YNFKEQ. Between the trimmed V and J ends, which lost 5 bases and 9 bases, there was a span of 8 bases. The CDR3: CASSLGGEQFF. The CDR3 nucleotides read TGTGCCAGCAGCTTAGGGGGTGAGCAGTTCTTC.

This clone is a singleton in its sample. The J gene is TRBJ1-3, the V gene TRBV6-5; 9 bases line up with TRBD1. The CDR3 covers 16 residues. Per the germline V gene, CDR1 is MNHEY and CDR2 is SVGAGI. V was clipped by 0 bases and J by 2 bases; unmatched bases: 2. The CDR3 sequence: CASSYSWTGAGNTIYF. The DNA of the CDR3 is TGTGCCAGCAGTTACTCTTGGACAGGGGCTGGAAACACCATATATTTT.

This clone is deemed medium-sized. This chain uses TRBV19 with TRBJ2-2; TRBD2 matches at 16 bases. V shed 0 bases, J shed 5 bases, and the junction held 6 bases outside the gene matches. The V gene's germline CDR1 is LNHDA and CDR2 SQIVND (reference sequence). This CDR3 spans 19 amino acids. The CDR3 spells CASSIEGLAGGPRTGELFF. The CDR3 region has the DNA TGTGCCAGTAGTATAGAGGGACTAGCGGGAGGGCCTCGGACCGGGGAGCTGTTTTTT.

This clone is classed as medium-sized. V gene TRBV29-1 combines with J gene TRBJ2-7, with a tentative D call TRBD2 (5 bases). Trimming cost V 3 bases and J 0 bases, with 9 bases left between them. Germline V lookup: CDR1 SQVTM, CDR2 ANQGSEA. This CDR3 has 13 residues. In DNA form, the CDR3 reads TGCAGCGTTGACATAGGGAGCTCCTACGAGCAGTACTTC. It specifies CSVDIGSSYEQYF.

DNA of the CDR3: TGTGCCAGTAGTGACTACACCACGGACAGGGACCAAGAGACCCAGTACTTC. Translating it yields CASSDYTTDRDQETQYF. This chain joins TRBV19 and TRBJ2-5, with 8 bases matching TRBD1. CDR1 and CDR2 from the germline V gene are LNHDA and SQIVND (reference sequence). This CDR3 has 17 amino acids. Trimming cost V 5 bases and J 0 bases; bases outside gene matches: 11.

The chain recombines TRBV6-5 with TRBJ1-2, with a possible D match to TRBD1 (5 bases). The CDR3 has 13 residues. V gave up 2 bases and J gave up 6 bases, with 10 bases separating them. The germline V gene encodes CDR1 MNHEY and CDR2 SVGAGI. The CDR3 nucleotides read TGTGCCAGCAGTTACGACATGGGACATGGCTACACCTTC. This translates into CASSYDMGHGYTF.

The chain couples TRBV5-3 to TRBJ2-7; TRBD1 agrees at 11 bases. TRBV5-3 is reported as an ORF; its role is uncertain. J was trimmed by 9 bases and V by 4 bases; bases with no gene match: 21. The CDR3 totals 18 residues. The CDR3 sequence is CARSPGQGARSLGLGQYF. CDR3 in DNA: TGTGCCAGAAGCCCAGGACAGGGGGCGAGGTCCCTCGGTTTGGGGCAGTACTTC.